This T cell receptor (beta chain) was obtained from a study of CD8+ T cells in alopecia areata. Comment on this clone: The antigen is not known.

Extraction and reverse transcription of RNA yielded cDNA as the sequencing template. The method was immunoSEQ multiplex PCR; TCRdb's version includes in-frame clones alone and lacks a portion of them. The top ten clones hold around 25% of a sample with 61,000 or so clones, 95% to 97% of them seen once. Study-wide points: Possibly as an HLA-related effect, TCR sharing across patients appeared less clear than in mice.

CDR3 length equals 14 residues. Germline CDR1 MNHEY, CDR2 SVGAGI. V was clipped by 0 bases and J by 5 bases, with 10 bases between them. Those with alopecia areata gave lesional scalp punch biopsies and peripheral blood. The source material was CD8+ T cells sorted from blood, sampled at week 0. The source of this sequence is a human donor with alopecia areata. The V and J genes are TRBV6-5 and TRBJ2-5; D uncertain. CDR3 residues: CASSYSVGGETQYF. Written as DNA, the CDR3 is TGTGCCAGCAGTTACTCGGTTGGTGGGGAGACCCAGTACTTC.